Only one count was recorded for the clone carrying this TCR beta chain. Antigen: not known. Both 60 Vbeta primers and 13 Jbeta primers went into the PCR. The assay was immunoSEQ multiplex PCR, and TCRdb's table has in-frame clones only and misses some. This table holds about 83,000 clones, roughly 81% found once. The sample belongs to a study of cytomegalovirus exposure and HLA in healthy donors. The germline CDR1 and CDR2 sequences are LNHDA and SQIVND (reference sequence). Trimming took 3 bases from V and 5 from J, leaving 13 bases between them. The CDR3 consists of 14 residues. Study findings and constraints: CMV antigen specificity was confirmed in vitro for a few CMV-associated chains. The study reported that TCR beta sequences accurately predicted HLA-A and HLA-B alleles in most subjects. TCR beta V- and J-gene trimming was later associated with a missense DCLRE1C variant.

The sequencing sample was made of PBMCs. The source of this sequence is a woman in her 30s in good health and CMV-seronegative. The chain has TRBV19 and TRBJ1-1; unclear D gene. In DNA, the CDR3 is TGTGCCAGTAGTATCACGACTGTGAGGACTGAAGCTTTCTTT. It specifies CASSITTVRTEAFF.